The T cell receptor beta chain described here comes from a study of blood T cell repertoires in COVID-19. Study information: Acute and convalescent COVID-19 samples came from the United States, Italy and Spain. In each case, the material was cDNA or gDNA derived from T cells, B-cell-depleted T cells, or PBMCs.

In the source study's methods: Counts of nucleated cells, estimated from reference gene primer amplification, were obtained. Clones were read by immunoSEQ multiplex PCR, and TCRdb kept only the in-frame ones, dropping some. The V and J calls and clone size were taken over from that table, and D and trimming were inferred from the DNA. Among 200,000 to 300,000 clones listed, roughly four fifths were seen once. A few counts support this clone. Deletions cut 0 bases from V and 7 bases from J, with 10 bases between. The CDR3 is 14 amino acids. Germline assignment: CDR1 LGHDT and CDR2 YNNKEL (reference sequence).

The rearrangement joins TRBV3-1 (or the pseudogene TRBV3-2) to TRBJ1-5; D is undetermined. Sequencing used peripheral blood. The source is a man aged 25-45 years who had recovered from COVID-19. The CDR3 DNA reads TGTGCCAGCAGCCAAGATAGCATACGCCAGCCCCAGCATTTT. Protein sequence: CASSQDSIRQPQHF.